This record looks at one TCR beta chain sequence and its context. Possible read error: a much larger clone is one base away. The sample's time point: newly diagnosed GD, antithyroid drugs for less than 3 months. PBMC-extracted RNA yielded the TCR library. CDR3 length: 14 amino acids. Germline assignment: CDR1 SGHNT and CDR2 YENEEA. The data are from a study of regulatory T cells in long-lasting Graves disease. Researchers made TCR beta libraries by using iRepertoire HTBI primers and running Arm-PCR on CDR3 regions. TCRdb ran MiXCR on the multiplex PCR reads and lists one entry per CDR3 protein. Here the sample spans roughly 500,000 distinct CDR3 sequences, roughly 12% being singletons. The data also belong to a second study, concerning T cells in Graves' hyperthyroidism and ophthalmopathy.

The chain recombines TRBV11-3 with TRBJ2-3; the match to TRBD1 covers 7 bases. The clonotype originates from a man aged 30 to 39 with Graves disease. This material consisted of peripheral blood mononuclear cells (PBMCs), taken at new diagnosis, from a patient treated with antithyroid drugs. The CDR3 reads CAGSLDRDPDTQYF. The CDR3 bases are TGTGCCGGCAGCTTAGACAGGGATCCAGATACGCAGTATTTT.